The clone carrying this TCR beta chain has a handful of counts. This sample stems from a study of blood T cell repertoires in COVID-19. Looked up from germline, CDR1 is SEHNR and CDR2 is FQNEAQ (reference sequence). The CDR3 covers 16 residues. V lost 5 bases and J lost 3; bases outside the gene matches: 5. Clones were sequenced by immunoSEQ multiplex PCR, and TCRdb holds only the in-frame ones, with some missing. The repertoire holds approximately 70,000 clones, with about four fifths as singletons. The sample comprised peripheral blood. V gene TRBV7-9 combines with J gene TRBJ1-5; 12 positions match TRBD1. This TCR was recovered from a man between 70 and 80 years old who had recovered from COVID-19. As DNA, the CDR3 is TGTGCCAGCAGCCCGGGGACAGGGGGCACCAATCAGCCCCAGCATTTT. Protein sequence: CASSPGTGGTNQPQHF.